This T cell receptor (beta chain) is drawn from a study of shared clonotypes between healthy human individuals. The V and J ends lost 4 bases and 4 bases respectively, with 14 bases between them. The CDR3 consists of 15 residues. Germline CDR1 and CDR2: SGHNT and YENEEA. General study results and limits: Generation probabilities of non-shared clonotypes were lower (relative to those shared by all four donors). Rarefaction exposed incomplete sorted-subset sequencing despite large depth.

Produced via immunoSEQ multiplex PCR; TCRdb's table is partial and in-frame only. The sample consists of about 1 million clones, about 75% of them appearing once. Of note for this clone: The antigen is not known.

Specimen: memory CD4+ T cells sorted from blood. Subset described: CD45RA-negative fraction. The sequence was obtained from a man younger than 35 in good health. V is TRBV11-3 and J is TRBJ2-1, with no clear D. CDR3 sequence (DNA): TGTGCCAGCAGCTCTCATTCGGTATCGTACAATGAGCAGTTCTTC. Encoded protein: CASSSHSVSYNEQFF.